Presented here are 7 T cell receptor beta chains from one specimen sequenced in a study of T cells in Graves' hyperthyroidism and ophthalmopathy. There were TCR beta CDR3 regions amplified from RNA transcripts. Researchers ran a first-round RT-PCR on the TCR CDR3 using the HTBI primer set. One entry per CDR3 protein results from TCRdb running MiXCR on the multiplex PCR reads. The data hold about 59,000 distinct CDR3 sequences, with roughly 50% observed a single time. The sample comprised blood. These receptors all come from a woman between 55 and 75 years old with Graves' ophthalmopathy.

The genes are TRBV29-1 and TRBJ1-1; D remains ambiguous. The CDR3 extends over 14 amino acids. CDR1 SQVTM and CDR2 ANQGSEA come from the germline V gene. Trimming removed 0 bases from V and 0 bases from J, with 8 bases in between. CDR3 region: CSVEEHAMNTEAFF. The CDR3 DNA sequence: TGCAGCGTTGAAGAACACGCCATGAACACTGAAGCTTTCTTT.

Judged by abundance, this clonotype is medium-sized (0.01 to 0.1%). This chain links TRBV20-1 with TRBJ1-2; no clear D gene. CDR3 length: 11 residues. CDR1 is DFQATT and CDR2 is SNEGSKA in the germline V gene (reference sequence). V was cut by 5 bases and J by 5 bases, with 9 bases left in between. As DNA, the CDR3 is TGCAGTGCTTACTACCTTTATGGCTACACCTTC. This encodes CSAYYLYGYTF.

This chain joins TRBV11-2 and TRBJ2-3, with D possibly being TRBD1 (7 bases). The CDR3 extends over 14 amino acids. Germline values: CDR1 SGHAT, CDR2 FQNNGV. The V gene lost 6 bases and the J gene lost 0 bases, with 10 bases spanning the gap. The CDR3 DNA reads TGTGCCAGCAGGACAGGGACTAGCACAGATACGCAGTATTTT. Translated: CASRTGTSTDTQYF.

This clonotype has ten or more counts. V and J are TRBV7-2 and TRBJ2-3; D is undetermined. Germline loops: CDR1 SGHTA, CDR2 FQGNSA. The V end was cut by 1 base, the J end by 1 base, with 9 bases between. The length of the CDR3 is 15 residues. The CDR3 sequence is CASSLVWAGTDTQYF. In DNA, the CDR3 is TGTGCCAGCAGCTTAGTCTGGGCGGGCACAGATACGCAGTATTTT.

This clonotype has a count of ten or more. V is TRBV9 and J is TRBJ1-3; D call uncertain. Trimming removed 0 bases from V and 0 bases from J, with 10 bases in between. This CDR3 spans 16 amino acids. CDR1 SGDLS and CDR2 YYNGEE come from the germline V gene. The chain's CDR3 is CASSVAYRSSGNTIYF. Written as DNA, the CDR3 is TGTGCCAGCAGCGTAGCTTATAGAAGCTCTGGAAACACCATATATTTT.

Many counts were recorded for this clonotype. This chain uses TRBV5-1 with TRBJ2-1; tentative D call: TRBD1 (5 bases). The germline V and J ends were trimmed by 4 bases and 5 bases, with 10 bases remaining between them. The CDR3 loop spans 13 amino acids. Germline V CDR1 and CDR2: SGHRS, YFSETQ. CDR3 nucleotide sequence: TGCGCCAGCAGCCCTGGGGCCCACAATGAGCAGTTCTTC. Protein: CASSPGAHNEQFF. The full variable domain, completed using reference TRBV5-1 and TRBJ2-1, is KAGVTQTPRYLIKTRGQQVTLSCSPISGHRSVSWYQQTPGQGLQFLFEYFSETQRNKGNFPGRFSGRQFSNSRSEMNVSTLELGDSALYLCASSPGAHNEQFFGPGTRLTVL.

V usage is TRBV10-1 and J usage is TRBJ2-2, with a tentative D call TRBD2 (5 bases). This CDR3 is built from 12 residues. Germline CDR1 WNHNN, CDR2 SYGVQD (reference sequence). Trimming took off 7 bases at V and 7 bases at J, with 10 bases between the two ends. The CDR3 region is CASNEGNGELFF. CDR3 DNA: TGCGCCAGCAACGAGGGAAACGGGGAGCTGTTTTTT.